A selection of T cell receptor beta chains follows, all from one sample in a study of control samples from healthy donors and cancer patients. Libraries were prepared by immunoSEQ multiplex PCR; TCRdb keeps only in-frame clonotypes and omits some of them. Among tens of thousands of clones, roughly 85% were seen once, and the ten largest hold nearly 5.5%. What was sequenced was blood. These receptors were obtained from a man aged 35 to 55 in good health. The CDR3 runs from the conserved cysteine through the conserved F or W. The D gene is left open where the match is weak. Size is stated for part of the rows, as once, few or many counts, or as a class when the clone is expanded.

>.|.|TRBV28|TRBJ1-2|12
CASSLRIPVYTF
TGTGCCAGCAGTCTAAGGATCCCGGTCTACACCTTC
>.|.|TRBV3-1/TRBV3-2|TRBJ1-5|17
CASSHVTRDDSNQPQHF
TGTGCCAGCAGCCATGTGACCAGGGACGATAGCAATCAGCCCCAGCATTTT
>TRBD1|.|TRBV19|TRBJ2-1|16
CASSEAGTGSYNEQFF
TGTGCCAGTAGTGAGGCCGGGACAGGATCCTACAATGAGCAGTTCTTC
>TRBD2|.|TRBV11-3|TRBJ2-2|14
CASSLVTSGGELFF
TGTGCCAGCAGCTTAGTTACTAGCGGGGGGGAGCTGTTTTTT
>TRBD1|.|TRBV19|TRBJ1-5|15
CASSTGTGVNQPQHF
TGTGCCAGTTCGACAGGGACAGGGGTCAATCAGCCCCAGCATTTT
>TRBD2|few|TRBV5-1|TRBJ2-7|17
CASSFATGTKSLYEQYF
TGCGCCAGCAGCTTCGCTACTGGGACTAAATCTCTCTACGAGCAGTACTTC
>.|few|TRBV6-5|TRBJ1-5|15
CASSSGDNSNQPQHF
TGTGCCAGCAGTTCGGGGGACAATAGCAATCAGCCCCAGCATTTT
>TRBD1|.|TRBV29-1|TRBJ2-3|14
CSARTGPRTDTQYF
TGCAGCGCCCGGACAGGACCCCGCACAGATACGCAGTATTTT
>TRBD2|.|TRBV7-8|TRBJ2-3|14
CASTRLAGGDTQYF
TGTGCCAGCACGAGACTAGCGGGCGGGGATACGCAGTATTTT
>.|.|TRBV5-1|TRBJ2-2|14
CASSYLTGSGELFF
TGCGCCAGCAGCTACCTAACAGGGTCCGGGGAGCTGTTTTTT
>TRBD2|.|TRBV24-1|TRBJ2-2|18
CATSDPGLAGYETGELFF
TGTGCCACCAGTGATCCGGGACTAGCGGGATATGAGACCGGGGAGCTGTTTTTT
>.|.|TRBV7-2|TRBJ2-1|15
CASSLVVRGRDEQFF
TGTGCCAGCAGCTTAGTAGTTAGGGGCCGGGATGAGCAGTTCTTC
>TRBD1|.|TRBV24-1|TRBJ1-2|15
CATSDPGTGEDGYTF
TGTGCCACCAGTGATCCCGGGACAGGGGAGGATGGCTACACCTTC
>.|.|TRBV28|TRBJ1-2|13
CASGIGGYYGYTF
TGTGCCAGTGGTATAGGGGGGTACTATGGCTACACCTTC
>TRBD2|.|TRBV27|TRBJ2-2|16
CASSLRASGNTGELFF
TGTGCCAGCAGTTTAAGGGCTAGCGGGAACACCGGGGAGCTGTTTTTT
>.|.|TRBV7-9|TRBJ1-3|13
CASSPGLTNTIYF
TGTGCCAGCAGCCCTGGACTGACTAACACCATATATTTT
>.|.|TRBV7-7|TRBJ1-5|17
CASSLNRAPYSNQPQHF
TGTGCTAGCAGCTTAAATCGGGCCCCGTATAGCAATCAGCCCCAGCATTTT
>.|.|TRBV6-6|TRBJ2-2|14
CASSYRFDTGELFF
TGTGCCAGCAGTTACAGGTTTGACACCGGGGAGCTGTTTTTT
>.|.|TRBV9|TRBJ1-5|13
CASSRDNNQPQHF
TGTGCCAGCAGCCGGGACAACAATCAGCCCCAGCATTTT
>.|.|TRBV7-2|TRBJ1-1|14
CASSLVSANTEAFF
TGTGCCAGCAGCTTAGTTTCGGCGAACACTGAAGCTTTCTTT
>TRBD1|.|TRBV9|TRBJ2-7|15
CASSLRQGQTYEQYF
TGTGCCAGCAGCTTAAGACAGGGCCAGACCTACGAGCAGTACTTC
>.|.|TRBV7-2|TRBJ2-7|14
CASSLRQGSYEQYF
TGTGCCAGCAGCTTGCGGCAGGGATCCTACGAGCAGTACTTC
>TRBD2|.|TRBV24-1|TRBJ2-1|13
CATSELRAGVLFF
TGTGCCACCAGTGAACTGAGGGCGGGGGTGCTGTTCTTC
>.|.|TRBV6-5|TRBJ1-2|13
CASSLDRSYGYTF
TGTGCCAGCAGTCTGGATAGAAGCTATGGCTACACCTTC
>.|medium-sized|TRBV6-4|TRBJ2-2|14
CASTSGEGTGELFF
TGTGCCAGCACCTCAGGGGAGGGCACCGGGGAGCTGTTTTTT
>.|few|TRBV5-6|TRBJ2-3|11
CASGLADTQYF
TGTGCCAGCGGCCTCGCGGATACGCAGTATTTT
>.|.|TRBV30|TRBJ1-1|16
CAWSGGEGGQNTEAFF
TGTGCCTGGAGTGGGGGTGAAGGGGGGCAGAACACTGAAGCTTTCTTT
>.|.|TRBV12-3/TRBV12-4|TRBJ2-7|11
CASSAALVQYF
TGTGCCAGCAGCGCGGCGCTAGTTCAGTACTTC
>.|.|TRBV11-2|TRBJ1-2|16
CASSLGQGMANYGYTF
TGTGCCAGCAGCTTAGGGCAGGGGATGGCTAACTATGGCTACACCTTC
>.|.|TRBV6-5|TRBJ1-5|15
CASTRDKSPNQPQHF
TGTGCCAGCACCAGGGATAAAAGCCCGAATCAGCCCCAGCATTTT
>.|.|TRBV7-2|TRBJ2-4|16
CASTQSAGRAKNIQYF
TGTGCCAGCACCCAAAGTGCGGGAAGGGCCAAAAACATTCAGTACTTC
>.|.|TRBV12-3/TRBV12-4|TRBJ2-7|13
CASRWEGGQEQYF
TGTGCCAGCAGATGGGAGGGGGGGCAAGAGCAGTACTTC